The 32 T cell receptor beta chains reported below all come from one sample, sequenced in a study of T cells in Graves' hyperthyroidism and ophthalmopathy. TCR beta CDR3 regions were amplified from RNA transcripts. When the TCR CDR3 underwent first-round RT-PCR, the HTBI primer set was used. TCRdb ran MiXCR on the multiplex PCR reads and lists one entry per CDR3 protein. The sample has roughly 330,000 distinct CDR3 sequences, over 15% seen once. The source material was blood. Every receptor here comes from a man aged 25-45 years with Graves' hyperthyroidism.

This clonotype was seen at least ten times. CDR3 sequence reads: CASSWGGHQSYEQYF. The CDR3 DNA follows: TGCGCCAGCAGCTGGGGCGGGCACCAATCGTACGAGCAGTACTTC. This chain connects TRBV5-1 to TRBJ2-7; D assignment may be TRBD1 or TRBD2 (5 bases each). The CDR3 covers 15 residues. The germline V gene encodes CDR1 SGHRS and CDR2 YFSETQ. V was trimmed by 3 bases and J by 4 bases, leaving 17 bases between them.

At least ten counts were recorded for this clonotype. This chain uses TRBV11-3 with TRBJ2-3; D perhaps matches TRBD2 (6 bases). Germline V gene sequence: CDR1 SGHNT, CDR2 YENEEA. The V and J ends lost 2 bases and 7 bases respectively, with 13 bases between them. This CDR3 has 14 amino acids. The CDR3 DNA is TGTGCCAGCAGCTTAACCGCGGCGGGAAATACGCAGTATTTT. Translation gives CASSLTAAGNTQYF.

On this clonotype: This may arise from a read error, as a much more abundant clone is one base away. The rearrangement links TRBV11-2 to TRBJ2-2; TRBD2 matches at 14 bases. Germline CDR1 SGHAT, CDR2 FQNNGV. This CDR3 is 16 amino acids long. The CDR3 nucleotides read TGTGCCAGCAGCGCCCCCGGGACTAGCGGGAGCGGGGGGCTGTTTTTT. Translation gives CASSAPGTSGSGGLFF.

The chain combines TRBV9 with TRBJ1-1; TRBD1 matches at 10 bases. The junction had 3 bases not matched to a gene; V was cut back by 0 bases and J by 1 base. The CDR3 is 16 residues long. The germline V gene has CDR1 SGDLS and CDR2 YYNGEE. This chain's CDR3 is CASSVGQGARNTEAFF. CDR3 coding DNA: TGTGCCAGCAGCGTAGGACAGGGGGCGCGGAACACTGAAGCTTTCTTT.

This clonotype was counted ten times or more. This sequence joins TRBV20-1 and TRBJ1-1, with D possibly matching TRBD1 (5 bases). Germline V gives CDR1 DFQATT, CDR2 SNEGSKA (reference sequence). Trimming left V 6 bases short and J 2 bases short, with 13 bases between. CDR3 length: 13 residues. CDR3 region: CSAQGEINTEAFF. The CDR3, as DNA: TGCAGTGCCCAGGGAGAAATTAACACTGAAGCTTTCTTT.

The rearrangement joins TRBV6-1 to TRBJ2-3; 7 bases line up with TRBD1. In germline, CDR1 is MNHNS, CDR2 SASEGT. V shed 10 bases and J 8 bases; nucleotides not matched to a gene: 18. This CDR3 comprises 15 residues. DNA of the CDR3: TGTGCCACCCTTAAGAGACAGGGTCGGATAAGTACGCAGTATTTT. It is translated as CATLKRQGRISTQYF.

The rearrangement uses TRBV11-2 and TRBJ2-5; 13 positions agree with TRBD2. The V and J ends lost 5 bases and 4 bases, in that order; junction bases with no gene match: 4. Germline values: CDR1 SGHAT, CDR2 FQNNGV. This CDR3 has 15 residues. CDR3 residues: CASSDGTSGTETQYF. The CDR3 DNA sequence: TGTGCCAGCAGCGACGGGACTAGCGGGACAGAGACCCAGTACTTC.

At least ten counts were recorded for this clonotype. The CDR3 DNA reads as TGTGCCAGCAGTGCACAGGGGGCTAACACCGGGGAGCTGTTTTTT. The encoded protein is CASSAQGANTGELFF. This rearrangement joins TRBV2 to TRBJ2-2; TRBD1 agrees at 9 bases. Losses at the gene ends were 4 bases for V and 2 bases for J; bases not matched to a gene: 2. Germline V gene lookup returns CDR1 SNHLY and CDR2 FYNNEI. The CDR3 covers 15 residues.

Points on this clonotype: A much larger clone is a single base away; this may be a read error. The rearrangement links TRBV12-3 or TRBV12-4 to TRBJ2-1; TRBD2 agrees at 11 bases. This CDR3 is built from 15 residues. Trimming cost V 5 bases and J 5 bases; bases outside gene matches: 5. Here the CDR3 DNA reads TGTGCCAGCAGTCTTAGCGGGAGGGAAAACAATGAGCAGTTCTTC. Translating it yields CASSLSGRENNEQFF.

V gene TRBV3-1 combines with J gene TRBJ2-5, with 7 bases fitting TRBD2. The CDR3 loop spans 15 amino acids. Trimming at V came to 0 bases and at J to 5 bases, leaving 6 bases not matched to a gene. Per germline, CDR1 LGHDT and CDR2 YNNKEL (reference sequence). The CDR3 protein is CASSQDGGGSETQYF. The CDR3 DNA sequence: TGTGCCAGCAGCCAAGATGGGGGGGGTAGCGAGACCCAGTACTTC.

This clonotype turned up a few times. This sequence joins TRBV2 and TRBJ2-5; 7 positions agree with TRBD1. The CDR3 extends over 10 amino acids. Germline trimming cut 9 bases from V and 5 bases from J; bases unmatched to any gene: 0. CDR1 is SNHLY, CDR2 FYNNEI, per germline. In nucleotides, the CDR3 is TGTGCCAGGGACAGGGAGACCCAGTACTTC. This gives the protein CARDRETQYF.

This clonotype was seen at least ten times. The chain combines TRBV11-1 with TRBJ2-7, with D tentatively TRBD2 (5 bases). The CDR3 sequence is 14 residues long. Looked up from germline, CDR1 is SGHAT and CDR2 is FQDESV (reference sequence). Trimming took off 1 base at V and 6 bases at J, with 13 bases between the two ends. The CDR3, as DNA: TGTGCCAGCAGCTTAGTCCCTGAGGGCGGCGAGCAGTACTTC. It is translated as CASSLVPEGGEQYF.

In DNA, the CDR3 is TGTGCCAGCAGTAGAGGGACTAGCTACAATGAGCAGTTCTTC. Translated, it gives CASSRGTSYNEQFF. The J gene is TRBJ2-1, the V gene TRBV25-1; TRBD2 aligns across 8 bases. This CDR3 has 14 amino acids. The V and J ends lost 5 bases and 3 bases, in that order; junction bases with no gene match: 3. Per germline, CDR1 MGHDK and CDR2 SYGVNS.

This chain's CDR3 is CASTTSGTGGIGELFF. CDR3 coding DNA: TGTGCCAGCACCACCTCCGGGACAGGGGGCATCGGGGAGCTGTTTTTT. The chain joins TRBV6-1 to TRBJ2-2; the match to TRBD1 covers 12 bases. The junction had 10 bases not matched to a gene; V was cut back by 7 bases and J by 7 bases. Germline V gene lookup returns CDR1 MNHNS and CDR2 SASEGT. The CDR3 is made up of 16 amino acids.

The chain combines TRBV7-6 with TRBJ2-3, with TRBD2 as a possible D gene (5 bases). Germline V lookup: CDR1 SGHVS, CDR2 FNYEAQ. Trimming cost V 3 bases and J 0 bases, with 7 bases left between them. The CDR3 is made up of 14 amino acids. CDR3: CASSFGESTDTQYF. The CDR3 DNA is TGTGCCAGCAGCTTCGGGGAGAGCACAGATACGCAGTATTTT.

This clonotype was recorded at least ten times. The chain has TRBV2 and TRBJ1-6; D uncertain. The CDR3 covers 15 residues. Per germline, CDR1 SNHLY and CDR2 FYNNEI. The V gene lost 1 base and the J gene lost 4 bases, with 8 bases spanning the gap. The CDR3, as DNA: TGTGCCAGCAGTGAAGAGGGCGGGTATAATTCACCCCTCCACTTT. Its protein is CASSEEGGYNSPLHF.

This clonotype was picked up many times. The chain couples TRBV12-3 or TRBV12-4 to TRBJ2-2; D not resolved. There are 12 residues in the CDR3. V lost 9 bases to trimming and J lost 1 base, with 6 bases between them. DNA for the CDR3: TGTGCCAGTAACAGGAACACCGGGGAGCTGTTTTTT. This sequence encodes CASNRNTGELFF.

Written as DNA, the CDR3 is TGCAGTGCCGTCGAGGGGACTAGCGGGACAACCTACGAGCAGTACTTC. It yields the protein CSAVEGTSGTTYEQYF. The chain couples TRBV20-1 to TRBJ2-7; the match to TRBD2 covers 13 bases. The CDR3 length is 16 residues. Germline-derived CDR1 and CDR2 are DFQATT and SNEGSKA (reference sequence). V was pared by 6 bases and J by 2 bases, with 10 bases of the junction left unmatched.

Of note for this clonotype: A junction boundary mismatches the germline segment, possibly from a read error. As DNA, the CDR3 is TGCAGTGCTAGACCTGGGGGGCAGGTCGAAAAACTGCTTTTT. Translation: CSARPGGQVEKLLF. The chain carries TRBV20-1 and TRBJ1-4; tentative D call: TRBD1 (6 bases). Germline lookup yields CDR1 DFQATT and CDR2 SNEGSKA (reference sequence). This CDR3 has 14 amino acids.

J is TRBJ2-4 and V is TRBV24-1; TRBD1 matches 9 bases. Germline CDR1 reads KGHDR; CDR2 reads SFDVKD. The J segment lost 13 bases and the V segment lost 4 bases, leaving 16 bases of the junction unmatched. There are 16 residues in the CDR3. As DNA, the CDR3 is TGTGCCACCAGTGAAGCAACGGGACAGGGCCTTAGAGGACAGTACTTC. It encodes CATSEATGQGLRGQYF.

The genes are TRBV4-1 and TRBJ2-1, with TRBD2 identical over 9 bases. The length of the CDR3 is 18 residues. V dropped 1 base and J dropped 0; count of bases not matched to a gene: 7. Germline V CDR1 and CDR2: MGHRA, YSYEKL. The CDR3 DNA follows: TGCGCCAGCAGCCAAGGGACTAGCGCCATGAGCTCCTACAATGAGCAGTTCTTC. It is translated as CASSQGTSAMSSYNEQFF.

This clonotype was detected many times. V gene TRBV30 combines with J gene TRBJ2-5, with D unclear. The V end was cut by 3 bases, the J end by 4 bases, with 21 bases between. Germline CDR1 GTSNPN, CDR2 SVGIG (reference sequence). The CDR3 loop spans 16 amino acids. CDR3: CAWSLAHLAWRETQYF. The CDR3 DNA sequence: TGTGCCTGGAGCCTTGCCCATTTGGCCTGGCGAGAGACCCAGTACTTC.

This clonotype was detected many times. The chain uses TRBV29-1 and TRBJ2-5; 10 nucleotides agree with TRBD2. The CDR3 length is 12 residues. The germline V gene encodes CDR1 SQVTM and CDR2 ANQGSEA. In DNA form, the CDR3 reads TGCATAACCGGGACTAGCGAAGAGACCCAGTACTTC. Protein product: CITGTSEETQYF.

The gene calls are TRBV3-1 and TRBJ1-1, with D maybe TRBD1 (6 bases). Trimming took off 0 bases at V and 10 bases at J, with 12 bases between the two ends. From germline, CDR1 is LGHDT and CDR2 YNNKEL (reference sequence). The CDR3 spans 13 residues. CDR3 in amino acids: CASSQEGGETAFF. The CDR3, as DNA: TGTGCCAGCAGCCAAGAGGGGGGCGAAACAGCTTTCTTT.

This clonotype has ten or more counts. The V and J genes are TRBV12-3 or TRBV12-4 and TRBJ2-7; weak D call: TRBD1 (6 bases). CDR3 size: 14 residues. Trimming cost V 4 bases and J 3 bases, with 13 bases left between them. The CDR3 DNA reads TGTGCCAGCAGTTGGGACACCAATCGCTACGAGCAGTACTTC. Translating gives CASSWDTNRYEQYF.

This clonotype was observed at least ten times. The chain joins TRBV27 to TRBJ1-2; tentatively, D is TRBD1 (5 bases). Trimming shortened V by 5 bases and J by 5 bases, and 12 bases separated the two germline ends. In germline, CDR1 is MNHEY, CDR2 SMNVEV (reference sequence). The CDR3 covers 13 residues. CDR3 sequence reads: CASSPQGYYGYTF. Written as DNA, the CDR3 is TGTGCCAGCAGTCCTCAGGGATATTATGGCTACACCTTC.

This clonotype was seen repeatedly, ten times or more. The chain has TRBV28 and TRBJ2-1; no definite D call. V shed 0 bases and J shed 2 bases, with 8 bases lying between them. The germline gives CDR1 MDHEN, CDR2 SYDVKM. The CDR3 runs 15 residues. CDR3 sequence (DNA): TGTGCCAGCAGTTTATGGGCAGGCCCCTACAATGAGCAGTTCTTC. Translated: CASSLWAGPYNEQFF.

In its sample, this clonotype was seen many times. V gene TRBV20-1 combines with J gene TRBJ2-1; 7 bases are a match to TRBD1. The germline gives CDR1 DFQATT, CDR2 SNEGSKA (reference sequence). V lost 0 bases and J lost 1; bases outside the gene matches: 15. This CDR3 contains 19 residues. The CDR3 loop reads CSARDRSYRGWYSYNEQFF. CDR3 coding DNA: TGCAGTGCTAGAGATCGATCCTACAGGGGTTGGTATTCCTACAATGAGCAGTTCTTC.

This clonotype showed up many times. This sequence joins TRBV5-1 and TRBJ1-5; tentatively, D is TRBD1 (5 bases). Looked up from germline, CDR1 is SGHRS and CDR2 is YFSETQ. Between the trimmed V and J ends, which lost 3 bases and 5 bases, there was a span of 9 bases. CDR3 length: 13 residues. The CDR3 region is CASSWGDDQPQHF. Here the CDR3 DNA reads TGCGCCAGCAGCTGGGGGGACGATCAGCCCCAGCATTTT.

The V call is TRBV20-1, the J call TRBJ2-1; D tentatively fits TRBD1 or TRBD2 (6 bases each). Trimming removed 3 bases from V and 7 bases from J, with 13 bases in between. CDR3 size: 13 residues. Germline CDR1 and CDR2: DFQATT and SNEGSKA (reference sequence). In DNA, the CDR3 is TGCAGTGCTAGTACCACAGGGAGGAATGAGCAGTTCTTC. Amino acid sequence: CSASTTGRNEQFF.

In this sample, this clonotype turned up a few times. The CDR3 region is CASSYSNTEAFF. In DNA, the CDR3 is TGTGCCAGCAGTTACTCCAACACTGAAGCTTTCTTT. The chain employs TRBV6-5 and TRBJ1-1, with unresolved D. The CDR3 loop spans 12 amino acids. Per germline, CDR1 MNHEY and CDR2 SVGAGI. Trimming stripped 0 bases from V and 2 bases from J, with 1 base between.

In this sample, this clonotype turned up many times. The chain uses TRBV7-3 and TRBJ2-7; D might be TRBD2 (7 bases). Germline V gives CDR1 SGHTA, CDR2 FQGTGA. V was pared by 2 bases and J by 2 bases, with 13 bases between. CDR3 length equals 15 residues. CDR3 in DNA: TGTGCCAGCAGCTTAGCGGGGGACACCCCCTACGAGCAGTACTTC. Amino acid sequence: CASSLAGDTPYEQYF. The whole variable domain, filled in from reference TRBV7-3 and TRBJ2-7, reads GAGVSQTPSNKVTEKGKYVELRCDPISGHTALYWYRQSLGQGPEFLIYFQGTGAADDSGLPNDRFFAVRPEGSVSTLKIQRTERGDSAVYLCASSLAGDTPYEQYFGPGTRLTVT.